The 31 T cell receptor beta chains in this list originate from one sample, sequenced in a study of cytomegalovirus exposure and HLA in healthy donors. In the PCR, 60 Vbeta and 13 Jbeta primers were used. Here immunoSEQ multiplex PCR was the method, and the copy in TCRdb shows in-frame clones only, minus some. This listing includes some 200,000 clones. The sample consisted of PBMCs. These receptors all stem from a girl aged 2-10 years in good health and CMV-seropositive.

The CDR3 loop reads CASSYAGLSTDTQYF. The CDR3 bases are TGTGCCAGCAGTTACGCCGGACTAAGCACAGATACGCAGTATTTT. The chain links TRBV6-6 to TRBJ2-3; D is possibly TRBD2 (6 bases). The CDR3 length is 15 residues. CDR1 is MNHNY and CDR2 is SVGAGI in the germline V gene (reference sequence). Trimming removed 2 bases from V and 0 bases from J, with 9 bases in between.

The chain couples TRBV28 to TRBJ1-4, with D unresolved. The length of the CDR3 is 11 residues. Germline assignment: CDR1 MDHEN and CDR2 SYDVKM. V shed 5 bases and J shed 8 bases, with 6 bases lying between them. The CDR3 DNA reads TGTGCCAGCAGTAGGAGGGAAAAACTGTTTTTT. Protein: CASSRREKLFF.

As for this clone: The germline gene is not matched at one end of the junction; a read error may be the cause. The CDR3 sequence: CASSYKDSYNEQFF. The CDR3 DNA reads as TGTGCCAGTAGCTACAAAGACAGCTACAATGAGCAGTTCTTC. The chain has TRBV5-6 and TRBJ2-1; weak D call: TRBD1 (5 bases). The CDR3 sequence is 14 residues long. CDR1 is SGHDT, CDR2 YYEEEE, per germline.

V and J are TRBV9 and TRBJ2-1, with 9 bases fitting TRBD1. This CDR3 spans 15 amino acids. The ends lost 4 bases at V and 8 bases at J; junction bases unmatched: 10. Looked up from germline, CDR1 is SGDLS and CDR2 is YYNGEE. The CDR3 here is CASSPPGQGIHEQFF. CDR3 nucleotide sequence: TGTGCCAGCAGCCCACCGGGACAGGGTATTCATGAGCAGTTCTTC. The full variable domain, with the rest looked up from reference TRBV9 and TRBJ2-1, is DSGVTQTPKHLITATGQRVTLRCSPRSGDLSVYWYQQSLDQGLQFLIQYYNGEERAKGNILERFSAQQFPDLHSELNLSSLELGDSALYFCASSPPGQGIHEQFFGPGTRLTVL.

The CDR3 sequence: CASSVGHDVGANVLTF. In nucleotides, the CDR3 is TGTGCCAGCAGCGTGGGACATGACGTGGGGGCCAACGTCCTGACTTTC. This chain joins TRBV7-8 and TRBJ2-6; D perhaps matches TRBD1 (6 bases). Trimming removed 5 bases from V and 4 bases from J, with 15 bases in between. This CDR3 is built from 16 residues. The germline V gene has CDR1 SGHVS and CDR2 FQNEAQ.

V gene TRBV15 combines with J gene TRBJ2-2; 7 bases agree with TRBD2. The CDR3 length is 16 residues. Trimming cost V 0 bases and J 2 bases; bases outside gene matches: 3. Germline CDR1 is LNHNV and CDR2 is YYDKDF (reference sequence). CDR3 region: CATSRDTSDNTGELFF. CDR3 coding DNA: TGTGCCACCAGCAGAGATACTAGCGATAACACCGGGGAGCTGTTTTTT.

The J gene is TRBJ1-6, the V gene TRBV27; D is possibly TRBD1 (5 bases). The CDR3 length is 12 residues. Germline CDR1 MNHEY, CDR2 SMNVEV (reference sequence). V was trimmed by 5 bases and J by 9 bases, leaving 8 bases between them. The CDR3 bases are TGTGCCAGCAGTCCCCAGGGTTCACCCCTCCACTTT. Amino acid sequence: CASSPQGSPLHF.

The chain links TRBV29-1 to TRBJ2-2, with D hard to call. V lost 4 bases to trimming and J lost 1 base, with 7 bases between them. Looked up from germline, CDR1 is SQVTM and CDR2 is ANQGSEA. There are 13 residues in the CDR3. The CDR3 loop reads CSVGRRNTGELFF. CDR3 DNA: TGCAGCGTTGGGAGAAGGAACACCGGGGAGCTGTTTTTT.

The rearrangement links TRBV2 to TRBJ2-5; possible D gene TRBD2, 5 bases. The germline CDR1 and CDR2 sequences are SNHLY and FYNNEI. V lost 8 bases to trimming and J lost 5 bases, with 15 bases between them. There are 13 residues in the CDR3. CDR3 residues: CASVLDVAETQYF. DNA for the CDR3: TGTGCCAGCGTCCTGGACGTAGCGGAGACCCAGTACTTC.

The J gene is TRBJ1-1, the V gene TRBV5-5; D perhaps matches TRBD1 (5 bases). V was shortened by 2 bases and J by 0 bases, with 14 bases between the two germline ends. The CDR3 has 16 amino acids. The germline CDR1 and CDR2 sequences are SGHKS and YYEKEE (reference sequence). The CDR3 DNA follows: TGTGCCAGCAGCTTCAGGGTAATTCAGGTGAACACTGAAGCTTTCTTT. It codes for CASSFRVIQVNTEAFF.

V gene TRBV19 combines with J gene TRBJ2-1; TRBD2 is a possible D gene (6 bases). CDR1 LNHDA and CDR2 SQIVND come from the germline V gene (reference sequence). Trimming cost V 2 bases and J 7 bases, with 24 bases left between them. The CDR3 contains 18 residues. As DNA, the CDR3 is TGTGCCAGTAGTATAATATTTCGGGGGATTGGGGGACGGAATGAGCAGTTCTTC. Amino acid sequence: CASSIIFRGIGGRNEQFF.

V is TRBV30 and J is TRBJ2-1; TRBD2 aligns across 7 bases. Per the germline V gene, CDR1 is GTSNPN and CDR2 is SVGIG (reference sequence). This CDR3 has 15 amino acids. The J segment lost 3 bases and the V segment lost 0 bases, leaving 5 bases of the junction unmatched. CDR3 sequence reads: CAWSVTAGVYNEQFF. The DNA of the CDR3 is TGTGCCTGGAGTGTAACCGCGGGGGTCTACAATGAGCAGTTCTTC.

The gene calls are TRBV5-1 and TRBJ1-2; the match to TRBD1 covers 11 bases. Trimming took 4 bases from V and 8 from J; bases not matched to a gene: 7. CDR1 and CDR2 from the germline V gene are SGHRS and YFSETQ. The CDR3 has 14 amino acids. The CDR3 here is CASSVGQGAGGYTF. The CDR3 region has the DNA TGCGCCAGCAGCGTAGGACAGGGGGCAGGCGGCTACACCTTC.

The rearrangement uses TRBV5-6 and TRBJ2-7, with a weak D call TRBD2 (5 bases). The CDR3 contains 16 residues. V dropped 0 bases and J dropped 4 bases, with 17 bases sitting between them. Germline V CDR1 and CDR2: SGHDT, YYEEEE. CDR3 nucleotide sequence: TGTGCCAGCAGCTTGGGGATCACTAGGGCTCAATACGAGCAGTACTTC. Amino acids: CASSLGITRAQYEQYF.

The chain recombines TRBV28 with TRBJ1-1; the D is unclear. This CDR3 is 12 amino acids long. V was pared by 2 bases and J by 6 bases, with 7 bases between. The germline V gene encodes CDR1 MDHEN and CDR2 SYDVKM. The CDR3 region is CASSLEIPEAFF. The CDR3 DNA is TGTGCCAGCAGTTTAGAGATCCCTGAAGCTTTCTTT.

The V gene is TRBV7-2, the J gene TRBJ2-5, with a weak D call TRBD2 (6 bases). In germline, CDR1 is SGHTA, CDR2 FQGNSA. The germline V and J ends were trimmed by 5 bases and 5 bases, with 18 bases remaining between them. CDR3 length: 15 residues. CDR3 nucleotides: TGTGCCAGCAGCCCCGCCGGGGTGGGGAGGGAGACCCAGTACTTC. As protein: CASSPAGVGRETQYF.

V and J are TRBV19 and TRBJ2-7, with D possibly being TRBD1 (6 bases). Germline assignment: CDR1 LNHDA and CDR2 SQIVND (reference sequence). Trimming took off 1 base at V and 5 bases at J, with 12 bases between the two ends. The CDR3 is made up of 14 amino acids. The CDR3 spells CASSIGGQRDEQYF. Here the CDR3 DNA reads TGTGCCAGTAGTATAGGCGGACAGAGGGACGAGCAGTACTTC.

The rearrangement joins TRBV5-1 to TRBJ1-3, with D perhaps TRBD1 (6 bases). Trimming took 4 bases from V and 2 from J, leaving 10 bases between them. Germline assignment: CDR1 SGHRS and CDR2 YFSETQ. CDR3 length: 14 residues. The CDR3 DNA reads TGCGCCAGCAGCGAAGGGGACACTGGAAACACCATATATTTT. This codes for CASSEGDTGNTIYF.

The chain employs TRBV19 and TRBJ2-7; 9 bases align to TRBD1. This CDR3 spans 15 amino acids. From germline, CDR1 is LNHDA and CDR2 SQIVND (reference sequence). Losses at the gene ends were 6 bases for V and 3 bases for J; bases not matched to a gene: 9. In DNA form, the CDR3 reads TGTGCCAGTAGCCCCGCACAGGGGGCTAACTACGAGCAGTACTTC. This encodes CASSPAQGANYEQYF.

The V and J genes are TRBV28 and TRBJ1-2; D uncertain. Trimming took 2 bases from V and 8 from J, leaving 9 bases between them. The CDR3 consists of 12 residues. Germline CDR1 reads MDHEN; CDR2 reads SYDVKM. The CDR3 nucleotides read TGTGCCAGCAGTTTAAGGGCGGGAGGCTACACCTTC. It translates to CASSLRAGGYTF.

The chain links TRBV5-4 to TRBJ1-1; TRBD1 matches at 7 bases. Germline CDR1 reads SGHNT; CDR2 reads YYREEE (reference sequence). J was trimmed by 6 bases and V by 4 bases; bases with no gene match: 6. The CDR3 loop spans 13 amino acids. The CDR3 sequence is CASSGTVSPEAFF. The CDR3 coding sequence is TGTGCCAGCAGCGGGACAGTCTCTCCTGAAGCTTTCTTT.

This sequence joins TRBV30 and TRBJ2-7; 7 nucleotides agree with TRBD2. Germline loops: CDR1 GTSNPN, CDR2 SVGIG (reference sequence). This CDR3 contains 13 residues. The trim removed 1 base at V and 7 bases at J, leaving 7 bases unmatched. CDR3 sequence: CAWSGGGLVEQYF. In DNA form, the CDR3 reads TGTGCCTGGAGTGGGGGAGGGTTGGTTGAGCAGTACTTC.

The chain has TRBV5-6 and TRBJ1-2, with 8 bases fitting TRBD1. V shed 6 bases and J 0 bases; nucleotides not matched to a gene: 10. This CDR3 spans 16 amino acids. Germline CDR1 SGHDT, CDR2 YYEEEE. The CDR3 DNA sequence: TGTGCCAGCAACCCGGGACAGGCCACGTCTAACTATGGCTACACCTTC. Translation: CASNPGQATSNYGYTF.

The chain recombines TRBV6-6 with TRBJ2-7; D is perhaps TRBD1 (5 bases). The V gene lost 5 bases and the J gene lost 0 bases, with 14 bases spanning the gap. Germline loops: CDR1 MNHNY, CDR2 SVGAGI (reference sequence). The CDR3 loop spans 15 amino acids. CDR3 nucleotides: TGTGCCAGCAGTCCCTCTATGGGGCCCTCCTACGAGCAGTACTTC. This codes for CASSPSMGPSYEQYF.

The genes are TRBV7-9 and TRBJ2-1, with 10 nucleotides matching TRBD2. The germline CDR1 and CDR2 sequences are SEHNR and FQNEAQ (reference sequence). The trim removed 2 bases at V and 2 bases at J, leaving 6 bases unmatched. This CDR3 region has 17 residues. This chain's CDR3 is CASSLRPLAGAYNEQFF. The DNA for the CDR3 is TGTGCCAGCAGCTTAAGGCCCCTAGCGGGAGCCTACAATGAGCAGTTCTTC.

The DNA for the CDR3 is TGTGCCAGTAGTCCCTCGGGGATAAGTGACTATGGCTACACCTTC. Translating gives CASSPSGISDYGYTF. The J gene is TRBJ1-2, the V gene TRBV19; D gene unclear. The CDR3 extends over 15 amino acids. In germline, CDR1 is LNHDA, CDR2 SQIVND (reference sequence). Trimming removed 5 bases from V and 3 bases from J, with 16 bases in between.

The chain is built from TRBV15 and TRBJ2-6; 12 bases fit TRBD2. With V trimmed by 3 bases and J by 0 bases, 6 bases remained unmatched. The CDR3 loop spans 19 amino acids. CDR1 is LNHNV and CDR2 is YYDKDF in the germline V gene (reference sequence). The CDR3 DNA sequence: TGTGCCACCAGCAGGGCTCTAGCGGGAGGGATCTCTGGGGCCAACGTCCTGACTTTC. It is translated as CATSRALAGGISGANVLTF.

V and J are TRBV4-1 and TRBJ1-5; D call uncertain. Germline CDR1 and CDR2: MGHRA and YSYEKL. The CDR3 has 14 residues. Deletions cut 4 bases from V and 7 bases from J, with 14 bases between. The CDR3 sequence: CASSPTLLGQPQHF. CDR3 nucleotide sequence: TGCGCCAGCAGCCCCACCCTCCTAGGACAGCCCCAGCATTTT.

The rearrangement uses TRBV16 and TRBJ1-4; D is ambiguous. Germline loops: CDR1 KGHSY, CDR2 FQNENV. Trimming pared 3 bases from V and 3 bases from J, leaving 5 bases between. There are 13 residues in the CDR3. Here the CDR3 reads CASSQGANEKLFF. DNA of the CDR3: TGTGCCAGCAGCCAGGGAGCTAATGAAAAACTGTTTTTT.

The chain uses TRBV28 and TRBJ2-7; no clear D. Looked up from germline, CDR1 is MDHEN and CDR2 is SYDVKM. The V end lost 6 bases, the J end lost 0 bases, and 6 bases lay between the germline ends. The CDR3 consists of 12 residues. As DNA, the CDR3 is TGTGCCAGCAGGAGAGACTCCTACGAGCAGTACTTC. This translates into CASRRDSYEQYF. Full variable domain (rest looked up from reference TRBV28 and TRBJ2-7): DVKVTQSSRYLVKRTGEKVFLECVQDMDHENMFWYRQDPGLGLRLIYFSYDVKMKEKGDIPEGYSVSREKKERFSLILESASTNQTSMYLCASRRDSYEQYFGPGTRLTVT.

The chain uses TRBV10-3 and TRBJ1-2, with TRBD1 matching over 9 bases. Germline V lookup: CDR1 ENHRY, CDR2 SYGVKD. The trim removed 4 bases at V and 5 bases at J, leaving 11 bases unmatched. This CDR3 region has 16 residues. CDR3: CAISVGTGKFKYGYTF. CDR3 DNA: TGTGCCATCAGTGTCGGGACAGGGAAGTTTAAATATGGCTACACCTTC.